The sequence of this T cell receptor (beta chain) was determined in a study of blood T cell repertoires in COVID-19. Original data processing: Amplified reference gene primers provided the basis for estimating nucleated cell counts. Only in-frame clones appear in the TCRdb table, and some are missing; sequencing was by immunoSEQ multiplex PCR. V and J calls and clone size are given by that table; D and trimming were obtained from the DNA. The table records 40,000 to 50,000 clones, about 88% of them present only once. The sample consisted of peripheral blood. This TCR derives from a man in his forties or fifties with active COVID-19.

The CDR3 DNA is TGTGCCAGCAGCGATGGGGCCGGACAGGGGGCGTATGGCTACACCTTC. Protein product: CASSDGAGQGAYGYTF. The chain couples TRBV9 to TRBJ1-2; 11 nucleotides agree with TRBD1. Germline trimming cut 3 bases from V and 5 bases from J; bases unmatched to any gene: 9. This CDR3 is 16 amino acids long. CDR1 is SGDLS and CDR2 is YYNGEE in the germline V gene.